These 18 T cell receptor beta chains came from one sample sequenced in a study of memory CD4+ T cells and cytomegalovirus serostatus. The sort gate was single viable CD3+CD4+CD8-CD45RO+ cells for memory CD4+ T cells. TCRdb's copy holds only in-frame clones and misses some; the assay was immunoSEQ multiplex PCR. The sample holds some 48,000 clones, roughly 78% seen once. Sequencing was done on a sample of memory CD4+ T cells from blood. These receptors were collected from an adult in good health and CMV-seronegative.

The chain combines TRBV30 with TRBJ2-1; 9 bases align to TRBD2. This CDR3 has 13 amino acids. V trimming: 4 bases; J trimming: 9 bases; junction bases outside the gene matches: 7. Germline-derived CDR1 and CDR2 are GTSNPN and SVGIG (reference sequence). The CDR3 reads CAWKGTSPPEQFF. CDR3 DNA: TGTGCCTGGAAAGGGACTAGCCCTCCTGAGCAGTTCTTC.

The J gene is TRBJ2-6, the V gene TRBV10-3; 10 positions match TRBD1. From germline, CDR1 is ENHRY and CDR2 SYGVKD. The CDR3 consists of 18 residues. V lost 2 bases, J lost 0 bases, and 4 bases stayed unmatched. The CDR3 coding sequence is TGTGCCATCAGTGAGAGGACAGGGGGGCCCTCTGGGGCCAACGTCCTGACTTTC. Translation gives CAISERTGGPSGANVLTF.

This sequence joins TRBV9 and TRBJ2-7; TRBD1 aligns across 8 bases. V trimming: 9 bases; J trimming: 5 bases; junction bases outside the gene matches: 13. This CDR3 spans 14 amino acids. In germline, CDR1 is SGDLS, CDR2 YYNGEE. The CDR3 reads CAIPPRTGTHEQYF. The CDR3 DNA is TGTGCCATCCCCCCGAGGACAGGGACCCACGAGCAGTACTTC.

A remark on this clone: Other DNA sequences in the same sample also yield this CDR3. The chain links TRBV18 to TRBJ2-5, with D unresolved. The CDR3 is made up of 11 amino acids. V was shortened by 1 base and J by 4 bases, with 1 base between the two germline ends. Germline V gene data show CDR1 as KGHSH and CDR2 as LQKENI. In nucleotides, the CDR3 is TGTGCCAGCTCACCACGAGAGACCCAGTACTTC. The encoded protein is CASSPRETQYF.

This clone occurred a few times. V is TRBV18 and J is TRBJ1-1; D remains ambiguous. In germline, CDR1 is KGHSH, CDR2 LQKENI. The CDR3 covers 14 residues. V lost 3 bases and J lost 2, with 10 bases in between. The CDR3 loop is CASSPRSENTEAFF. CDR3 nucleotide sequence: TGTGCCAGCTCACCGAGGTCGGAAAACACTGAAGCTTTCTTT.

This clone occurred once. The chain recombines TRBV28 with TRBJ2-3; TRBD2 aligns across 7 bases. This CDR3 region has 15 residues. The germline V gene has CDR1 MDHEN and CDR2 SYDVKM. V shed 5 bases, J shed 1 base, and the junction held 6 bases outside the gene matches. The chain's CDR3 is CASSQTSFGTDTQYF. The DNA for the CDR3 is TGTGCCAGCAGTCAGACTAGCTTTGGCACAGATACGCAGTATTTT.

This clone has a single count. V usage is TRBV28 and J usage is TRBJ2-1, with 7 bases aligning to TRBD2. Germline CDR1 is MDHEN and CDR2 is SYDVKM. The V gene end was trimmed by 2 bases and the J gene end by 7 bases; junction bases not matched to a gene: 8. This CDR3 region has 15 residues. CDR3 protein: CASSLGLAVGNEQFF. The CDR3, as DNA: TGTGCCAGCAGTTTAGGGCTAGCGGTCGGGAATGAGCAGTTCTTC.

This chain links TRBV11-2 with TRBJ2-4; D is ambiguous. The CDR3 has 15 amino acids. Trimming removed 6 bases at V and 0 bases at J, with 12 bases between. Germline CDR1 SGHAT, CDR2 FQNNGV. The CDR3 coding sequence is TGTGCCAGCAGAGAATCAGCCCTAGCCAAAAACATTCAGTACTTC. Translation gives CASRESALAKNIQYF.

This clone came up once. The chain has TRBV12-5 and TRBJ2-5; a weak D match, TRBD1 (5 bases). Germline V gene lookup returns CDR1 LGHNT and CDR2 FRNRAP. Deletions cut 4 bases from V and 4 bases from J, with 10 bases between. This CDR3 region has 13 residues. In nucleotides, the CDR3 is TGTGCTAGTGGTTCTGGACAAGGAGAGACCCAGTACTTC. Its translation: CASGSGQGETQYF.

With regard to this clone: In the same sample, other DNA sequences code for this CDR3. The rearrangement links TRBV18 to TRBJ2-7; TRBD2 matches at 9 bases. The CDR3 runs 13 residues. Losses at the gene ends were 3 bases for V and 3 bases for J; bases not matched to a gene: 0. CDR1 is KGHSH, CDR2 LQKENI, per germline. The CDR3: CASSPSGSYEQYF. CDR3 sequence (DNA): TGTGCCAGCTCACCTAGCGGGAGCTACGAGCAGTACTTC.

J is TRBJ2-5 and V is TRBV5-4; the match to TRBD2 covers 7 bases. Trimming at V came to 4 bases and at J to 9 bases, leaving 18 bases not matched to a gene. Germline V CDR1 and CDR2: SGHNT, YYREEE (reference sequence). The CDR3 extends over 16 amino acids. CDR3 residues: CASSIPGLTTTGSQYF. CDR3 DNA sequence: TGTGCCAGCAGCATACCGGGACTAACGACCACGGGGTCCCAGTACTTC.

The chain combines TRBV9 with TRBJ2-6; the D gene is possibly TRBD1 (6 bases). V shed 4 bases and J shed 1 base, with 12 bases lying between them. The germline CDR1 and CDR2 sequences are SGDLS and YYNGEE. The CDR3 runs 16 residues. CDR3 sequence reads: CASSPTGSSGANVLTF. The DNA for the CDR3 is TGTGCCAGCAGCCCTACAGGGAGTTCTGGGGCCAACGTCCTGACTTTC.

The V gene is TRBV28, the J gene TRBJ1-2; D possibly corresponds to TRBD1 (5 bases). V shed 3 bases and J shed 4 bases, with 9 bases lying between them. The CDR3 covers 13 residues. Germline values: CDR1 MDHEN, CDR2 SYDVKM. CDR3 sequence reads: CASSFRGGYGYTF. Written as DNA, the CDR3 is TGTGCCAGCAGTTTTAGGGGCGGCTATGGCTACACCTTC.

The V call is TRBV2, the J call TRBJ1-5; D is undetermined. CDR3 length: 15 residues. Looked up from germline, CDR1 is SNHLY and CDR2 is FYNNEI. V was trimmed by 5 bases and J by 0 bases, leaving 11 bases between them. CDR3: CASSQQSSSNQPQHF. Written as DNA, the CDR3 is TGTGCCAGCAGTCAACAATCTTCTAGCAATCAGCCCCAGCATTTT.

This clone was counted a single time. The chain carries TRBV18 and TRBJ2-7; 8 bases are shared with TRBD2. Germline V CDR1 and CDR2: KGHSH, LQKENI. This CDR3 has 14 residues. V was clipped by 6 bases and J by 7 bases; unmatched bases: 11. CDR3 nucleotides: TGTGCCAGCTCCCCATCAGCGGGAGCTGGGGAGCAGTACTTC. Amino acids: CASSPSAGAGEQYF.

The rearrangement uses TRBV10-1 and TRBJ2-3; a possible D gene is TRBD2 (6 bases). The CDR3 consists of 15 residues. Trimming stripped 5 bases from V and 0 bases from J, with 12 bases between. In germline, CDR1 is WNHNN, CDR2 SYGVQD (reference sequence). The CDR3 region is CASSSSGVSTDTQYF. The CDR3 DNA reads TGCGCCAGCAGTTCGTCGGGGGTCAGCACAGATACGCAGTATTTT.

This clone appeared a single time. The CDR3 spells CASSARQGVGADTQYF. CDR3 in DNA: TGTGCCAGCAGTGCCCGACAGGGGGTGGGTGCAGATACGCAGTATTTT. This chain connects TRBV25-1 to TRBJ2-3; TRBD1 matches 9 bases. CDR3 size: 16 residues. With V trimmed by 4 bases and J by 4 bases, 9 bases remained unmatched. Germline loops: CDR1 MGHDK, CDR2 SYGVNS.

This sequence joins TRBV7-8 and TRBJ1-2; D may be TRBD1 (6 bases). Germline V gives CDR1 SGHVS, CDR2 FQNEAQ. This CDR3 spans 14 amino acids. The V end lost 2 bases, the J end lost 5 bases, and 12 bases lay between the germline ends. CDR3 bases: TGTGCCAGCAGCTTAAAACAGGGAGGGTATGGCTACACCTTC. Encoded protein: CASSLKQGGYGYTF. Combining the CDR3 with reference TRBV7-8 and TRBJ1-2 gives the whole variable domain GAGVSQSPRYKVAKRGQDVALRCDPISGHVSLFWYQQALGQGPEFLTYFQNEAQLDKSGLPSDRFFAERPEGSVSTLKIQRTQQEDSAVYLCASSLKQGGYGYTFGSGTRLTVV.